A selection of T cell receptor beta chains follows, all from one sample in a study of shared clonotypes between healthy human individuals. Method: immunoSEQ multiplex PCR; TCRdb's copy keeps in-frame clones and lacks some. The table lists about 380,000 clones, about 96% of them singletons. The specimen sequenced was memory CD8+ T cells sorted from blood. The source of these receptors is a young man in good health. Each CDR3 is given with its conserved first and last residue. The D gene is left open where the match is weak. Only part of the rows carry a size: once, few, many, or a class if the clone is expanded.

clone_size: -; d_call: -; v_call: TRBV29-1; cdr3_length: 12; j_call: TRBJ2-3; cdr3_nt: TGCAGCGCAAGACTCGCCTCAGATACGCAGTATTTT; cdr3_aa: CSARLASDTQYF
clone_size: -; d_call: -; v_call: TRBV7-3; cdr3_length: 16; j_call: TRBJ2-2; cdr3_nt: TGTGCCAGCAGCCGAGGGCCTAGTTCCGCAACCGGGGAGCTGTTTTTT; cdr3_aa: CASSRGPSSATGELFF
clone_size: -; d_call: TRBD2; v_call: TRBV5-1; cdr3_length: 16; j_call: TRBJ2-7; cdr3_nt: TGCGCCAGCAGCTTGGCCGGGGGGAGGAGCTCCTACGAGCAGTACTTC; cdr3_aa: CASSLAGGRSSYEQYF
clone_size: -; d_call: -; v_call: TRBV7-6; cdr3_length: 11; j_call: TRBJ1-1; cdr3_nt: TGTGCCAGCAGCTTAGAAGGGAAGGCTTTCTTT; cdr3_aa: CASSLEGKAFF
clone_size: -; d_call: -; v_call: TRBV28; cdr3_length: 15; j_call: TRBJ2-7; cdr3_nt: TGTGCCAGCAGTTTCCGACAGCCGAGCTCCTACGAGCAGTACTTC; cdr3_aa: CASSFRQPSSYEQYF
clone_size: -; d_call: TRBD2; v_call: TRBV18; cdr3_length: 15; j_call: TRBJ2-7; cdr3_nt: TGTGCCAGCTCACCACGGATCCGGGAGGCCTACGAGCAGTACTTC; cdr3_aa: CASSPRIREAYEQYF
clone_size: -; d_call: -; v_call: TRBV7-8; cdr3_length: 15; j_call: TRBJ2-5; cdr3_nt: TGTGCCAGCAGCCCCTGGACGGGGGCGTTGGAGACCCAGTACTTC; cdr3_aa: CASSPWTGALETQYF
clone_size: -; d_call: -; v_call: TRBV9; cdr3_length: 17; j_call: TRBJ2-6; cdr3_nt: TGTGCCAGCCTGACAAGGTTCAAACAAAGTCGGGCCAACGTCCTGACTTTC; cdr3_aa: CASLTRFKQSRANVLTF
clone_size: -; d_call: -; v_call: TRBV6-5; cdr3_length: 15; j_call: TRBJ1-5; cdr3_nt: TGTGCCAGCAGTTACTCCAGGTATAGCAATCAGCCCCAGCATTTT; cdr3_aa: CASSYSRYSNQPQHF
clone_size: -; d_call: -; v_call: TRBV28; cdr3_length: 16; j_call: TRBJ2-1; cdr3_nt: TGTGCCAGCAACCGGGGAACGGGACTGAGATACAATGAGCAGTTCTTC; cdr3_aa: CASNRGTGLRYNEQFF
clone_size: -; d_call: -; v_call: TRBV5-1; cdr3_length: 14; j_call: TRBJ2-7; cdr3_nt: TGCGCCAGCAGCTTGGGACAGAACTCCTACGAGCAGTACTTC; cdr3_aa: CASSLGQNSYEQYF
clone_size: -; d_call: -; v_call: TRBV25-1; cdr3_length: 17; j_call: TRBJ2-4; cdr3_nt: TGTGCCAGCAGTGAAGAGGACGGAACTCAAGCCAAAAACATTCAGTACTTC; cdr3_aa: CASSEEDGTQAKNIQYF
clone_size: -; d_call: TRBD1; v_call: TRBV27; cdr3_length: 14; j_call: TRBJ2-5; cdr3_nt: TGTGCCAGCAGTATCGACAGGGGAGCAGAGACCCAGTACTTC; cdr3_aa: CASSIDRGAETQYF
clone_size: -; d_call: TRBD2; v_call: TRBV7-8; cdr3_length: 15; j_call: TRBJ2-1; cdr3_nt: TGTGCCAGCAGCCCGAGGACTAGCGGGTACAATGAGCAGTTCTTC; cdr3_aa: CASSPRTSGYNEQFF
clone_size: -; d_call: TRBD1; v_call: TRBV18; cdr3_length: 14; j_call: TRBJ1-2; cdr3_nt: TGTGCCAGCCGCTGGGACAGAGCTAACTATGGCTACACCTTC; cdr3_aa: CASRWDRANYGYTF
clone_size: -; d_call: TRBD2; v_call: TRBV27; cdr3_length: 16; j_call: TRBJ2-7; cdr3_nt: TGTGCCAGCAGGGGAATCGGACTAGCGGGAGGTGGAGAGCAGTACTTC; cdr3_aa: CASRGIGLAGGGEQYF
clone_size: -; d_call: -; v_call: TRBV28; cdr3_length: 12; j_call: TRBJ1-2; cdr3_nt: TGTGCCAGCAGTTTGGATAACTATGGCTACACCTTC; cdr3_aa: CASSLDNYGYTF
clone_size: -; d_call: -; v_call: TRBV10-3; cdr3_length: 15; j_call: TRBJ2-3; cdr3_nt: TGTGCCATCAGTGACGGTCGGCGGAGCACAGATACGCAGTATTTT; cdr3_aa: CAISDGRRSTDTQYF
clone_size: -; d_call: TRBD1; v_call: TRBV7-9; cdr3_length: 13; j_call: TRBJ1-2; cdr3_nt: TGTGCCAGCAGCTTCACAGGGGGGGGAGGCTACACCTTC; cdr3_aa: CASSFTGGGGYTF
clone_size: -; d_call: -; v_call: TRBV7-8; cdr3_length: 12; j_call: TRBJ2-7; cdr3_nt: TGTGCCAGCAGCCCCGTCCCGGGCGAGCAGTACTTC; cdr3_aa: CASSPVPGEQYF
clone_size: -; d_call: -; v_call: TRBV28; cdr3_length: 17; j_call: TRBJ1-2; cdr3_nt: TGTGCCAGCAGTTTTAGGGGCCTCTCCACAGGCGGAAATGGCTACACCTTC; cdr3_aa: CASSFRGLSTGGNGYTF
clone_size: -; d_call: TRBD1; v_call: TRBV4-1; cdr3_length: 14; j_call: TRBJ2-7; cdr3_nt: TGCGCCAGCAGCTCCCGGACAGGTACCTACGAGCAGTACTTC; cdr3_aa: CASSSRTGTYEQYF
clone_size: -; d_call: TRBD2; v_call: TRBV9; cdr3_length: 15; j_call: TRBJ2-5; cdr3_nt: TGTGCCAGCAGCGTAGCGGGAGGGAACCAAGAGACCCAGTACTTC; cdr3_aa: CASSVAGGNQETQYF
clone_size: -; d_call: -; v_call: TRBV11-3; cdr3_length: 14; j_call: TRBJ1-1; cdr3_nt: TGTGCCAGCAGCTTAGGTGGTCAGAACACTGAAGCTTTCTTT; cdr3_aa: CASSLGGQNTEAFF
clone_size: -; d_call: -; v_call: TRBV5-4; cdr3_length: 15; j_call: TRBJ2-1; cdr3_nt: TGTGCCAGCAGCTTGGGCAGGAGCTCCTACAATGAGCAGTTCTTC; cdr3_aa: CASSLGRSSYNEQFF
clone_size: -; d_call: -; v_call: TRBV4-1; cdr3_length: 11; j_call: TRBJ2-1; cdr3_nt: TGCGCCAGCAGCTATTACAATGAGCAGTTCTTC; cdr3_aa: CASSYYNEQFF
clone_size: -; d_call: -; v_call: TRBV28; cdr3_length: 12; j_call: TRBJ2-7; cdr3_nt: TGTGCCAGCAGTTTCCCCACCTACGAGCAGTACTTC; cdr3_aa: CASSFPTYEQYF
clone_size: -; d_call: TRBD2; v_call: TRBV5-1; cdr3_length: 17; j_call: TRBJ2-2; cdr3_nt: TGCGCCAGCAGCACCACTAGCGGGAGAATAGGCACCGGGGAGCTGTTTTTT; cdr3_aa: CASSTTSGRIGTGELFF
clone_size: -; d_call: TRBD2; v_call: TRBV19; cdr3_length: 16; j_call: TRBJ2-3; cdr3_nt: TGTGCCAGTAGTATAGTGGCGGGAGCGATCACAGATACGCAGTATTTT; cdr3_aa: CASSIVAGAITDTQYF
clone_size: -; d_call: -; v_call: TRBV30; cdr3_length: 13; j_call: TRBJ1-1; cdr3_nt: TGTGCCTGGAACATCTACGTGAACACTGAAGCTTTCTTT; cdr3_aa: CAWNIYVNTEAFF
clone_size: -; d_call: TRBD2; v_call: TRBV2; cdr3_length: 14; j_call: TRBJ2-5; cdr3_nt: TGTGCCAGCAGTGAGACTAGCGGGACCCCGACCCAGTACTTC; cdr3_aa: CASSETSGTPTQYF
clone_size: -; d_call: TRBD2; v_call: TRBV5-1; cdr3_length: 16; j_call: TRBJ2-1; cdr3_nt: TGCGCCAGCAGCATGGGACTAGCGGGAGGAAACAATGAGCAGTTCTTC; cdr3_aa: CASSMGLAGGNNEQFF
clone_size: -; d_call: -; v_call: TRBV19; cdr3_length: 15; j_call: TRBJ2-1; cdr3_nt: TGTGCCAGTAGCCCAGACCCGAGATCTGCCAATGAGCAGTTCTTC; cdr3_aa: CASSPDPRSANEQFF
clone_size: -; d_call: -; v_call: TRBV5-6; cdr3_length: 14; j_call: TRBJ2-5; cdr3_nt: TGTGCCAGCAGCCAAGGACTGACCCGGGAGACCCAGTACTTC; cdr3_aa: CASSQGLTRETQYF
clone_size: -; d_call: -; v_call: TRBV2; cdr3_length: 14; j_call: TRBJ1-5; cdr3_nt: TGTGCCAGCAGACTGCAGGGTGGCAATCAGCCCCAGCATTTT; cdr3_aa: CASRLQGGNQPQHF
clone_size: -; d_call: -; v_call: TRBV4-1; cdr3_length: 15; j_call: TRBJ2-7; cdr3_nt: TGCGCCAGCAGCCAAGTTGGCCACTCTTTTGACGAGCAGTACTTC; cdr3_aa: CASSQVGHSFDEQYF
clone_size: -; d_call: -; v_call: TRBV5-1; cdr3_length: 16; j_call: TRBJ1-1; cdr3_nt: TGCGCCAGCAGCTTGGAGTGGGTGGGGGCCGGGACTGAAGCTTTCTTT; cdr3_aa: CASSLEWVGAGTEAFF
clone_size: once; d_call: TRBD2; v_call: TRBV29-1; cdr3_length: 14; j_call: TRBJ2-1; cdr3_nt: TGCAGCGTTGTACCGGGAGGGCCCCGGAATGAGCAGTTCTTC; cdr3_aa: CSVVPGGPRNEQFF
clone_size: -; d_call: TRBD1; v_call: TRBV30; cdr3_length: 13; j_call: TRBJ1-2; cdr3_nt: TGTGCCTCCCTTTCCAGACAGGGTGATGGCTACACCTTC; cdr3_aa: CASLSRQGDGYTF
clone_size: -; d_call: -; v_call: TRBV9; cdr3_length: 15; j_call: TRBJ2-3; cdr3_nt: TGTGCCAGCAGCGTAGGTCCGGACAGCACAGATACGCAGTATTTT; cdr3_aa: CASSVGPDSTDTQYF
clone_size: -; d_call: -; v_call: TRBV7-8; cdr3_length: 13; j_call: TRBJ1-1; cdr3_nt: TGTGCCAGCAGCTTAGGGCCAGGGAATGAAGCTTTCTTT; cdr3_aa: CASSLGPGNEAFF
clone_size: -; d_call: TRBD1; v_call: TRBV27; cdr3_length: 17; j_call: TRBJ1-5; cdr3_nt: TGTGCCAGCAGTCCTATGGGCCTACAGGGGACTTTCCAGCCCCAGCATTTT; cdr3_aa: CASSPMGLQGTFQPQHF
clone_size: -; d_call: -; v_call: TRBV7-2; cdr3_length: 13; j_call: TRBJ2-7; cdr3_nt: TGTGCCAGCAGCTTTCAGGAAGACTACGAGCAGTACTTC; cdr3_aa: CASSFQEDYEQYF
clone_size: -; d_call: -; v_call: TRBV28; cdr3_length: 15; j_call: TRBJ2-4; cdr3_nt: TGTGCCAGCAGCCCGGCGGCGGTGGCCAAAAACATTCAGTACTTC; cdr3_aa: CASSPAAVAKNIQYF
clone_size: -; d_call: TRBD1; v_call: TRBV19; cdr3_length: 14; j_call: TRBJ1-1; cdr3_nt: TGTGCCAGTAGTAGACAGGGGGCGGACACTGAAGCTTTCTTT; cdr3_aa: CASSRQGADTEAFF
clone_size: -; d_call: -; v_call: TRBV30; cdr3_length: 13; j_call: TRBJ1-2; cdr3_nt: TGTGCCTGGGGTCCGAGGCAGTCTGGTGGCTACACCTTC; cdr3_aa: CAWGPRQSGGYTF
clone_size: -; d_call: -; v_call: TRBV5-6; cdr3_length: 12; j_call: TRBJ1-1; cdr3_nt: TGTGCCAGCAGCCAGGTGAACACTGAAGCTTTCTTT; cdr3_aa: CASSQVNTEAFF
clone_size: -; d_call: -; v_call: TRBV6-1; cdr3_length: 13; j_call: TRBJ2-7; cdr3_nt: TGTGCCAGCAGTGAATTCGATAGTTACGAGCAGTACTTC; cdr3_aa: CASSEFDSYEQYF
clone_size: -; d_call: -; v_call: TRBV28; cdr3_length: 14; j_call: TRBJ2-7; cdr3_nt: TGTGCCAGCAGCACCTCGTCGCCCTCCTACGAGCAGTACTTC; cdr3_aa: CASSTSSPSYEQYF
clone_size: -; d_call: -; v_call: TRBV7-9; cdr3_length: 13; j_call: TRBJ1-6; cdr3_nt: TGTGCCAGCAGCTATATGGGGGGCTCACCCCTCCACTTT; cdr3_aa: CASSYMGGSPLHF
clone_size: -; d_call: -; v_call: TRBV4-2; cdr3_length: 16; j_call: TRBJ2-2; cdr3_nt: TGTGCCAGCAGCCAAGAACTAAGTAGCTTCACCGGGGAGCTGTTTTTT; cdr3_aa: CASSQELSSFTGELFF
clone_size: -; d_call: TRBD1; v_call: TRBV30; cdr3_length: 14; j_call: TRBJ2-7; cdr3_nt: TGTGCCGCCTCCAGAACCGGGACAGCCTACGAGCAGTACTTC; cdr3_aa: CAASRTGTAYEQYF
clone_size: -; d_call: -; v_call: TRBV6-1; cdr3_length: 15; j_call: TRBJ2-1; cdr3_nt: TGTGCCAGCAGTGCACAGTGGGGGTCCTACAATGAGCAGTTCTTC; cdr3_aa: CASSAQWGSYNEQFF
clone_size: -; d_call: -; v_call: TRBV5-1; cdr3_length: 12; j_call: TRBJ2-5; cdr3_nt: TGCGCCAGCAGCTTCTGGGAAGAGACCCAGTACTTC; cdr3_aa: CASSFWEETQYF
clone_size: -; d_call: -; v_call: TRBV11-3; cdr3_length: 14; j_call: TRBJ2-2; cdr3_nt: TGTGCCAGCAGCCCCTGGAGGGGGGCCGGGGAGCTGTTTTTT; cdr3_aa: CASSPWRGAGELFF